What follows describes a single TCR beta chain. The data derive from a study of cytomegalovirus exposure and HLA in healthy donors. The primer mix had 60 Vbeta and 13 Jbeta primers. Some clones are missing from TCRdb's copy, which holds only in-frame ones; the method was immunoSEQ multiplex PCR. The profile shows approximately 100,000 clones, 74% of them singletons. This CDR3 is built from 13 residues. The V and J ends lost 5 bases and 7 bases respectively, with 15 bases between them. Germline V gives CDR1 SGHNT, CDR2 YENEEA. V is TRBV11-3 and J is TRBJ2-7; tentative D call: TRBD1 (6 bases). Sequenced material: PBMCs. The origin of this receptor is a man aged 50 to 60 in good health and CMV-seropositive. CDR3 DNA sequence: TGTGCCAGCAGCACCTACTCCGGGACAGAGCAGTACTTC. Translation gives CASSTYSGTEQYF.